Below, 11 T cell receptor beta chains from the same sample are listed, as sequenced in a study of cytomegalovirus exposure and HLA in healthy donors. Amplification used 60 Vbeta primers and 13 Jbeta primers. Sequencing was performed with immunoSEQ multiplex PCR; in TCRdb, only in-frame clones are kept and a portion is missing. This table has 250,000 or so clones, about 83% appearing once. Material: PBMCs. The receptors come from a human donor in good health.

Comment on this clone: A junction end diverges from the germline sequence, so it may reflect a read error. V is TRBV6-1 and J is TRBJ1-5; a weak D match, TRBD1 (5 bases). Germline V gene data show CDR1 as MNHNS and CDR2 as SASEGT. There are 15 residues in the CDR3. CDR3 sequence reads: CASSEAPGGTQPQHF. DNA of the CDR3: TGTGCCAGCAGCGAAGCGCCCGGGGGTACCCAGCCCCAGCATTTT.

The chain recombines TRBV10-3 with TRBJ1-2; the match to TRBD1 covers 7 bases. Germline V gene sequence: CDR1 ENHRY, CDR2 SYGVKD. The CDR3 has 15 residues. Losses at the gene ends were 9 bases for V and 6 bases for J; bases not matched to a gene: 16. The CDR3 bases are TGTGCCATACTGACAGGGTTTAGGGATCGGGATGGCTACACCTTC. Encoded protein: CAILTGFRDRDGYTF.

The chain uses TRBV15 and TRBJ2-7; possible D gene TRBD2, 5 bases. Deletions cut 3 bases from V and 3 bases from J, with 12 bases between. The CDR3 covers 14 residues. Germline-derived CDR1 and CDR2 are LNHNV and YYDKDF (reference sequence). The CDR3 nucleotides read TGTGCCACCAGCAGGGGCCGGGAAGTCTACGAGCAGTACTTC. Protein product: CATSRGREVYEQYF.

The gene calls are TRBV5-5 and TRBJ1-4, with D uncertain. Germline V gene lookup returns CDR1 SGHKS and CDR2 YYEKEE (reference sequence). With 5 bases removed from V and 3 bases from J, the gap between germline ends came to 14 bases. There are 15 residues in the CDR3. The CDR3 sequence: CASSASLAPNEKLFF. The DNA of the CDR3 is TGTGCCAGCAGTGCCTCATTGGCCCCTAATGAAAAACTGTTTTTT.

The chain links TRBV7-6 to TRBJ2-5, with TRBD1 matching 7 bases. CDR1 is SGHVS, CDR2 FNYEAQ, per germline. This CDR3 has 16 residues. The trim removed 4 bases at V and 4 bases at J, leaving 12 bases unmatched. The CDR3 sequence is CASSSFTPGGGETQYF. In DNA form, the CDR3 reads TGTGCCAGCAGCTCTTTCACACCAGGGGGTGGAGAGACCCAGTACTTC. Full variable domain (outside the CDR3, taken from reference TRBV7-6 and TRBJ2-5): GAGVSQSPRYKVTKRGQDVALRCDPISGHVSLYWYRQALGQGPEFLTYFNYEAQQDKSGLPNDRFSAERPEGSISTLTIQRTEQRDSAMYRCASSSFTPGGGETQYFGPGTRLLVL.

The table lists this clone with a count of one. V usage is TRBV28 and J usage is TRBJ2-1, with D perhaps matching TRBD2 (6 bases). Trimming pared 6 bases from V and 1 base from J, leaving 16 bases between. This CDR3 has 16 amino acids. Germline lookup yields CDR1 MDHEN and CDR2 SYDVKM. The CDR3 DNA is TGTGCCAGCAGATCAACGTCGGCGGGATCCTACAATGAGCAGTTCTTC. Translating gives CASRSTSAGSYNEQFF. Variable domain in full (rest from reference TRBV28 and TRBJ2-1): DVKVTQSSRYLVKRTGEKVFLECVQDMDHENMFWYRQDPGLGLRLIYFSYDVKMKEKGDIPEGYSVSREKKERFSLILESASTNQTSMYLCASRSTSAGSYNEQFFGPGTRLTVL.

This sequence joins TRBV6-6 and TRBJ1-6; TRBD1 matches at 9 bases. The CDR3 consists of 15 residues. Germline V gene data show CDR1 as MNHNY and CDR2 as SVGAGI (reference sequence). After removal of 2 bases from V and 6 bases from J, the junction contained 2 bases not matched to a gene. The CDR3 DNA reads TGTGCCAGCAGTTACGGGACAGGGTCTAATTCACCCCTCCACTTT. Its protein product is CASSYGTGSNSPLHF.

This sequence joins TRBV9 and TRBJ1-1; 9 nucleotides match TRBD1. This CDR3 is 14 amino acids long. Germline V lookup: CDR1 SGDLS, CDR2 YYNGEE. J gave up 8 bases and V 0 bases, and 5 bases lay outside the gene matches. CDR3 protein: CASSVDRGHSEAFF. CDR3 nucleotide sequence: TGTGCCAGCAGCGTAGACAGGGGGCATTCGGAAGCTTTCTTT.

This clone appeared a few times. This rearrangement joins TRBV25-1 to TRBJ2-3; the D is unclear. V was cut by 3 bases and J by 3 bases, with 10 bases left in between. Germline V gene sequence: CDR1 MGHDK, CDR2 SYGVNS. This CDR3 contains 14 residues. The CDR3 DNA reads TGTGCCAGCAGTGATCCCGAGGTTACAGATACGCAGTATTTT. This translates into CASSDPEVTDTQYF.

The CDR3 sequence is CASSFSVSPQGSYEQYF. CDR3 nucleotides: TGCGCCAGCAGCTTCTCGGTTTCACCTCAGGGGTCCTACGAGCAGTACTTC. The chain carries TRBV5-1 and TRBJ2-7, with D maybe TRBD1 (6 bases). From germline, CDR1 is SGHRS and CDR2 YFSETQ. The CDR3 runs 17 residues. The V gene lost 2 bases and the J gene lost 1 base, with 19 bases spanning the gap.

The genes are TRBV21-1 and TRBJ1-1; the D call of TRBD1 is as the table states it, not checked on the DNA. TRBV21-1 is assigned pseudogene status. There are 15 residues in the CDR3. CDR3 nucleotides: TGTGCCAGCAGCAAAGCCGGGACAGGGGGCAGAGGGGCTTTCTTT. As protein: CASSKAGTGGRGAFF.